Listed here is a single T cell receptor (beta chain). This entry is derived from a study of technical replicates of blood from a handful of donors. Assay: immunoSEQ multiplex PCR; the TCRdb copy retains only in-frame clones and omits some. Of around 92,000 clones listed, 90% to 97% were seen once; the top ten hold over 0.2%. Sequences were obtained from T cells isolated from PBMCs. This sequence originates from a human donor in good health.

The CDR3 reads CASSPGKIGNTIYF. The CDR3 DNA sequence: TGTGCCAGCAGTCCGGGGAAAATAGGAAACACCATATATTTT. V gene TRBV28 combines with J gene TRBJ1-3; D gene ambiguous. The V end lost 5 bases, the J end lost 4 bases, and 12 bases lay between the germline ends. Germline V gene lookup returns CDR1 MDHEN and CDR2 SYDVKM. This CDR3 is 14 amino acids long. Full variable domain (outside the CDR3, taken from reference TRBV28 and TRBJ1-3): DVKVTQSSRYLVKRTGEKVFLECVQDMDHENMFWYRQDPGLGLRLIYFSYDVKMKEKGDIPEGYSVSREKKERFSLILESASTNQTSMYLCASSPGKIGNTIYFGEGSWLTVV.